The 8 T cell receptor beta chains reported below all come from one sample, sequenced in a study of blood T cell dynamics during melanoma immunotherapy. Time point denoted: week 3, after first cycle of checkpoint inhibitor. The data were produced by immunoSEQ multiplex PCR, yet TCRdb's version contains in-frame clones alone and is incomplete. The sample has roughly 10,000 clones, approximately 89% seen once. The sequencing here drew on blood, taken from a patient treated with checkpoint blockade. All receptors derive from a human donor with melanoma.

The chain's CDR3 is CAISEPPNQPQHF. The DNA for the CDR3 is TGTGCCATCAGTGAGCCCCCCAATCAGCCCCAGCATTTT. V gene TRBV10-3 combines with J gene TRBJ1-5, with D unclear. V lost 2 bases to trimming and J lost 3 bases, with 5 bases between them. The CDR3 length is 13 residues. CDR1 is ENHRY, CDR2 SYGVKD, per germline.

V gene TRBV4-3 combines with J gene TRBJ2-3; D not resolved. Trimming removed 4 bases at V and 1 base at J, with 15 bases between. This CDR3 spans 16 amino acids. The germline CDR1 and CDR2 sequences are LGHNA and YSLEER. This CDR3 is CASSRLNRPGTDTQYF. The CDR3 DNA is TGCGCCAGCAGCCGCCTTAACCGGCCGGGCACAGATACGCAGTATTTT.

The V gene is TRBV7-9, the J gene TRBJ2-1; 13 bases line up with TRBD2. After removal of 5 bases from V and 9 bases from J, the junction contained 10 bases not matched to a gene. The CDR3 covers 16 residues. Germline V gene data show CDR1 as SEHNR and CDR2 as FQNEAQ (reference sequence). In nucleotides, the CDR3 is TGTGCCAGCAGCCCACCGGGACTAGCGGGATACGGTGAGCAGTTCTTC. Its translation: CASSPPGLAGYGEQFF.

The sample holds a few counts of this clone. The chain carries TRBV13 and TRBJ1-5; no clear D gene. With 3 bases removed from V and 2 bases from J, the gap between germline ends came to 11 bases. CDR1 is PRHDT, CDR2 FYEKMQ, per germline (reference sequence). The CDR3 sequence is 15 residues long. CDR3 residues: CASSLGGHRNQPQHF. CDR3 nucleotides: TGTGCCAGCAGCTTGGGCGGCCACCGCAATCAGCCCCAGCATTTT.

This chain uses TRBV21-1 with TRBJ1-3. TRBV21-1 represents a pseudogene. The CDR3 has 17 residues. The CDR3, as DNA: TGTGCCAGCAGCAAAGTTCGGGGGCCGTCCTCTGGAAACACCATATATTTT. Protein: CASSKVRGPSSGNTIYF.

CDR3 nucleotides: TGTGCCAGCTCACCCACCGGGACTAGCGGGTGGGATGAGCAGTTCTTC. Translation gives CASSPTGTSGWDEQFF. The rearrangement uses TRBV18 and TRBJ2-1; TRBD2 matches 12 bases. Germline CDR1 and CDR2: KGHSH and LQKENI. Trimming cost V 3 bases and J 8 bases; bases outside gene matches: 8. This CDR3 has 16 residues.

V is TRBV7-3 and J is TRBJ2-3; maybe TRBD2 (6 bases). The germline V and J ends were trimmed by 6 bases and 2 bases, with 27 bases remaining between them. CDR3 size: 19 residues. Germline V lookup: CDR1 SGHTA, CDR2 FQGTGA. In nucleotides, the CDR3 is TGTGCCAGCAGACCAATGGGGGGTCGCGTAGCGTACCCCACAGATACGCAGTATTTT. It is translated as CASRPMGGRVAYPTDTQYF.

In DNA, the CDR3 is TGCGCCAGCAGCCCGGGGCTAGGGACAGATACGCAGTATTTT. Translation: CASSPGLGTDTQYF. The gene calls are TRBV5-1 and TRBJ2-3, with D perhaps assigned TRBD1 or TRBD2 (5 bases each). V gave up 4 bases and J gave up 3 bases, with 12 bases separating them. CDR3 size: 14 residues. CDR1 is SGHRS and CDR2 is YFSETQ in the germline V gene.